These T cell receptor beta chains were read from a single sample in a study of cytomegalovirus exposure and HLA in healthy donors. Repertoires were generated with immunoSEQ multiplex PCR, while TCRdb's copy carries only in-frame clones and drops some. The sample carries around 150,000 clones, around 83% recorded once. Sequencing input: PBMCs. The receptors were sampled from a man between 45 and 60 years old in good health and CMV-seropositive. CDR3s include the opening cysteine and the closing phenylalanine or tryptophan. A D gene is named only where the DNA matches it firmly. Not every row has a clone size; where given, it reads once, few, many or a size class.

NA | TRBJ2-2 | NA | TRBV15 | CATSRDRSRLRVTGELFF | TGTGCCACCAGCAGAGATCGGTCGAGACTCCGGGTGACCGGGGAGCTGTTTTTT
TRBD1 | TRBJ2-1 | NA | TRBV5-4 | CASSSGRDRGGNEQFF | TGTGCCAGCAGCTCCGGCCGAGACAGGGGTGGGAATGAGCAGTTCTTC
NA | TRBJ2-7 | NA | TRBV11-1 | CASSLVGEEYF | TGTGCCAGCAGCTTAGTCGGGGAGGAGTACTTC
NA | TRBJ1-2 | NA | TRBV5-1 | CASSLGFVTNGYTF | TGCGCCAGCAGCTTGGGTTTTGTGACAAATGGCTACACCTTC
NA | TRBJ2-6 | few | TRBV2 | CASSRNRNGANVLTF | TGTGCCAGCAGTAGAAACAGGAATGGGGCCAACGTCCTGACTTTC
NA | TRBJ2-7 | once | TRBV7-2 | CASSLSTEQYF | TGTGCCAGCAGCTTGAGCACCGAGCAGTACTTC
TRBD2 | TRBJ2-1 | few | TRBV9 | CASSVEGTSSNEQFF | TGTGCCAGCAGCGTAGAGGGGACTAGCTCCAATGAGCAGTTCTTC
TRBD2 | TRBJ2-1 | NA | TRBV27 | CASRRGTSGRWGGSYNEQFF | TGTGCCAGCAGACGAGGGACTAGCGGGAGGTGGGGGGGCTCCTACAATGAGCAGTTCTTC
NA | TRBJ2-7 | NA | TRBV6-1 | CASIRDKVIYEQYF | TGTGCCAGCATCAGGGACAAGGTAATCTACGAGCAGTACTTC
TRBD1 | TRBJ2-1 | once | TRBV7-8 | CASSSGQGAYEQFF | TGTGCCAGCAGCTCAGGACAGGGGGCCTATGAGCAGTTCTTC
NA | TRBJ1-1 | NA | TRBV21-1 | CASSKRCWEATEAFF | TGTGCCAGCAGCAAACGTTGTTGGGAGGCCACTGAAGCTTTCTTT
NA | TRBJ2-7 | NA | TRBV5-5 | CASSHPGSGVDEQYF | TGTGCCAGTAGCCACCCCGGGTCCGGGGTTGACGAGCAGTACTTC
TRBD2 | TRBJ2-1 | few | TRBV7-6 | CASSLARKTSLYNEQFF | TGTGCCAGCAGCTTAGCGCGTAAGACTAGCCTTTACAATGAGCAGTTCTTC